The T cell receptor beta chain under discussion was sequenced for a study of blood T cell repertoires in COVID-19. Study-wide context: COVID-19 samples collected from the United States, Italy and Spain covered acute and convalescent phases. The cDNA or gDNA used as material had been derived from T cells, B-cell-depleted T cells, or PBMCs.

The CDR3 is 15 residues long. Germline lookup yields CDR1 SGHRS and CDR2 YFSETQ. Trimming removed 2 bases from V and 2 bases from J; junction bases left unmatched: 5. In the study's own analysis: Amplification from reference gene primers served as the basis for estimated nucleated cell counts. Repertoires were generated with immunoSEQ multiplex PCR, while TCRdb's copy carries only in-frame clones and drops some. The V and J calls and clone size were taken over from that table, and D and trimming were inferred from the DNA. The sample carries hundreds of thousands of clones, 83% recorded once. The specimen sequenced was peripheral blood. V usage is TRBV5-1 and J usage is TRBJ2-3; 7 bases fit TRBD1. The receptor's source is a woman aged 45-65 years with acute or convalescent COVID-19. The DNA of the CDR3 is TGCGCCAGCAGCTTAAGGGGGCTCCTCACAGATACGCAGTATTTT. Encoded protein: CASSLRGLLTDTQYF.